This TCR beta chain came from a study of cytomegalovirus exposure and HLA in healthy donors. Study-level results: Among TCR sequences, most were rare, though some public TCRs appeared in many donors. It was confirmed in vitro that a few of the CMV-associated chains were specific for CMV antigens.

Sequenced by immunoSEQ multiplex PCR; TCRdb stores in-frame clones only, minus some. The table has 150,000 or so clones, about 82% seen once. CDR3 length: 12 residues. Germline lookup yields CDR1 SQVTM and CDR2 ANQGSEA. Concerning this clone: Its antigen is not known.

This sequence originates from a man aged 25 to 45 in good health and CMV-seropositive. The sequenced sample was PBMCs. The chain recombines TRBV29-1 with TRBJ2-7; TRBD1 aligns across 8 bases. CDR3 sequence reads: CSTTGENYEQYF. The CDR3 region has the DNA TGCAGTACGACAGGGGAGAACTACGAGCAGTACTTC.